What follows are 17 T cell receptor beta chains derived from one specimen sequenced in a study of blood T cell repertoires in COVID-19 (dated by TCRdb to 2020 to 2021). Library preparation was by the immunoSEQ multiplex PCR assay. TCRdb took over this immuneACCESS table, retaining in-frame rearrangements with V and J assigned. Such tables are incomplete; in checked studies, under half of the missing clones stem from an unresolved V gene, and the remainder is unexplained. This sample has about 140,000 clones in its table, and around 90% of those were observed once. The top ten hold 5% of the sample. The sequencing input was peripheral blood. Receptors were obtained from a human donor in a cohort sampled during active COVID-19.

The chain couples TRBV28 to TRBJ2-7; 7 bases are a match to TRBD1. The length of the CDR3 is 15 residues. CDR1 MDHEN and CDR2 SYDVKM come from the germline V gene. V trimming: 2 bases; J trimming: 5 bases; junction bases outside the gene matches: 9. CDR3 loop: CASSLGFRGPHEQYF. CDR3 coding DNA: TGTGCCAGCAGTTTAGGGTTTAGGGGGCCCCACGAGCAGTACTTC.

The chain links TRBV28 to TRBJ1-2; D possibly corresponds to TRBD1 (5 bases). The length of the CDR3 is 13 residues. The V gene lost 2 bases and the J gene lost 11 bases, with 15 bases spanning the gap. CDR1 and CDR2 from the germline V gene are MDHEN and SYDVKM. CDR3 residues: CASSLGTAEGYTF. As DNA, the CDR3 is TGTGCCAGCAGTTTAGGGACGGCGGAGGGGTACACCTTC.

This chain links TRBV9 with TRBJ2-6, with a tentative D call TRBD1 (5 bases). The CDR3 sequence is 17 residues long. The V gene lost 4 bases and the J gene lost 2 bases, with 16 bases spanning the gap. Per germline, CDR1 SGDLS and CDR2 YYNGEE. CDR3 sequence reads: CASSPQGRFTGANVLTF. CDR3 DNA sequence: TGTGCCAGCAGCCCGCAGGGTAGATTTACTGGGGCCAACGTCCTGACTTTC.

The gene calls are TRBV5-4 and TRBJ2-2; 7 bases align to TRBD2. Germline V CDR1 and CDR2: SGHNT, YYREEE (reference sequence). Unmatched junction bases numbered 10, after V lost 5 bases and J lost 3 bases. The CDR3 consists of 16 residues. CDR3 sequence (DNA): TGTGCCAGCAGTTGGGGACTACCCCGTGACACCGGGGAGCTGTTTTTT. Protein product: CASSWGLPRDTGELFF.

The rearrangement joins TRBV4-3 to TRBJ2-2, with D possibly matching TRBD2 (5 bases). Deletions cut 2 bases from V and 1 base from J, with 8 bases between. The CDR3 has 15 residues. The germline CDR1 and CDR2 sequences are LGHNA and YSLEER. CDR3 protein: CASSQRAGNTGELFF. Here the CDR3 DNA reads TGCGCCAGCAGCCAAAGGGCGGGGAACACCGGGGAGCTGTTTTTT.

The rearrangement links TRBV14 to TRBJ1-2, with D unclear. The CDR3 is 13 amino acids. Deletions cut 5 bases from V and 3 bases from J, with 10 bases between. The germline CDR1 and CDR2 sequences are SGHDN and FVKESK. The CDR3: CASSYRRDYGYTF. The CDR3 coding sequence is TGTGCCAGCAGCTACCGACGGGACTATGGCTACACCTTC.

V gene TRBV6-1 combines with J gene TRBJ2-7; a weak D match, TRBD1 (5 bases). V was trimmed by 1 base and J by 3 bases, leaving 16 bases between them. The CDR3 extends over 16 amino acids. Germline V gene lookup returns CDR1 MNHNS and CDR2 SASEGT. The CDR3 reads CASSEGWGLSLYEQYF. The CDR3 bases are TGTGCCAGCAGTGAAGGGTGGGGCCTTTCCCTCTACGAGCAGTACTTC.

The chain joins TRBV5-5 to TRBJ2-5; 8 bases are shared with TRBD2. Trimming at V came to 0 bases and at J to 3 bases, leaving 4 bases not matched to a gene. The CDR3 contains 15 residues. The germline V gene has CDR1 SGHKS and CDR2 YYEKEE (reference sequence). CDR3 sequence (DNA): TGTGCCAGCAGCTTGGGTTGGCGGGGGGAAGAGACCCAGTACTTC. This encodes CASSLGWRGEETQYF.

The chain uses TRBV7-9 and TRBJ1-1; TRBD1 matches 9 bases. Germline CDR1 is SEHNR and CDR2 is FQNEAQ (reference sequence). V shed 4 bases and J 4 bases; nucleotides not matched to a gene: 7. The CDR3 is 15 residues long. CDR3 region: CASSSHDRGGTEAFF. For the CDR3, the DNA is TGTGCCAGCAGCTCCCATGACAGGGGGGGCACTGAAGCTTTCTTT.

The count of this clone is one. The rearrangement uses TRBV30 and TRBJ2-5; TRBD2 matches at 10 bases. Germline trimming cut 8 bases from V and 3 bases from J; bases unmatched to any gene: 9. The CDR3 sequence is 14 residues long. Looked up from germline, CDR1 is GTSNPN and CDR2 is SVGIG (reference sequence). CDR3 in amino acids: CARTTSGVEETQYF. The CDR3 DNA sequence: TGTGCCCGGACTACTAGCGGGGTCGAAGAGACCCAGTACTTC.

This clone has only a few counts. The rearrangement uses TRBV7-3 and TRBJ1-1; no clear D. Germline V gene lookup returns CDR1 SGHTA and CDR2 FQGTGA. The CDR3 covers 15 residues. Trimming pared 2 bases from V and 1 base from J, leaving 11 bases between. In DNA form, the CDR3 reads TGTGCCAGCAGCTTACAAGGAGGTGGGAACACTGAAGCTTTCTTT. This translates into CASSLQGGGNTEAFF.

This clone has a single count. The rearrangement uses TRBV9 and TRBJ2-2, with 14 bases lining up with TRBD2. The V segment lost 1 base and the J segment 7 bases; nucleotides outside the gene matches: 3. The CDR3 has 16 residues. CDR1 is SGDLS, CDR2 YYNGEE, per germline. The CDR3 DNA reads TGTGCCAGCAGCGTACGACTAGCGGGAGGGCTCGGGGAGCTGTTTTTT. Translated: CASSVRLAGGLGELFF.

The CDR3 sequence: CASSVDRGGTGELFF. CDR3 nucleotides: TGTGCCAGCAGCGTCGACAGGGGAGGAACCGGGGAGCTGTTTTTT. The chain links TRBV9 to TRBJ2-2; TRBD1 aligns across 8 bases. The trim removed 2 bases at V and 5 bases at J, leaving 5 bases unmatched. The V gene's germline CDR1 is SGDLS and CDR2 YYNGEE. This CDR3 comprises 15 residues.

The chain employs TRBV28 and TRBJ1-1; D possibly corresponds to TRBD1 (6 bases). V lost 6 bases to trimming and J lost 4 bases, with 12 bases between them. The CDR3 covers 13 residues. The germline V gene has CDR1 MDHEN and CDR2 SYDVKM. The CDR3 DNA reads as TGTGCCAGCAGCCTCAGGGGTTCCACTGAAGCTTTCTTT. Its translation is CASSLRGSTEAFF.

V gene TRBV20-1 combines with J gene TRBJ2-7; D remains unclear. Trimming took off 3 bases at V and 3 bases at J, with 15 bases between the two ends. Germline V gene lookup returns CDR1 DFQATT and CDR2 SNEGSKA (reference sequence). This CDR3 has 14 amino acids. CDR3: CSASGVGEFYEQYF. The CDR3 nucleotides are TGCAGTGCTAGTGGAGTAGGAGAATTCTACGAGCAGTACTTC.

The CDR3 coding sequence is TGTGCCAGCAGCTTAGACCGCCGCTACAGGGGGCGATTCGACTATGGCTACACCTTC. This encodes CASSLDRRYRGRFDYGYTF. The chain links TRBV11-3 to TRBJ1-2; the match to TRBD1 covers 9 bases. CDR1 and CDR2 from the germline V gene are SGHNT and YENEEA. This CDR3 is 19 amino acids long. V gave up 0 bases and J gave up 3 bases; unmatched junction bases: 14.

The V call is TRBV7-2, the J call TRBJ1-1; D remains unclear. The CDR3 spans 14 residues. Trimming cost V 7 bases and J 1 base, with 13 bases left between them. CDR1 and CDR2 (germline): SGHTA, FQGNSA. CDR3 sequence reads: CASTRRGRNTEAFF. The CDR3 DNA follows: TGTGCCAGCACCCGCCGAGGGAGGAACACTGAAGCTTTCTTT.